This TCR beta chain was profiled in a study of CD8+ T cells in alopecia areata listed by TCRdb under 2018. Regarding the complete study: The treated patients, all with moderate-to-severe alopecia areata, were enrolled in an open-label pilot trial of oral tofacitinib given at 5 to 10 mg twice daily. Tofacitinib was given for 6 to 18 months, followed by 6 months of follow-up off drug to assess delayed response and recurrence. In treated patients, disease severity was measured using the SALT score, which gives the percentage of scalp surface area affected. The study used high-throughput TCRbeta sequencing to examine T cell clonal expansion in alopecia areata, in both the C3H/HeJ mouse model and human patients. Human TCRbeta sequencing covered scalp tissue and sorted CD4+ and CD8+ peripheral blood T cells from patchy and totalis/universalis alopecia areata patients and healthy controls. Tofacitinib-treated patients had biopsies at baseline and at 4 and 24 weeks of treatment, with a later scalp biopsy in several patients. Scalp clonality was compared across normal scalp (n=4), patchy alopecia areata scalp (n=8), and alopecia totalis/universalis scalp (n=8). RNA was obtained with the PAXgene miRNA kit for fixed scalp, the miRNeasy kit for PBMCs, and the RNeasy kit for mouse skin. immunoSEQ multiplex PCR using 35 Vbeta forward primers and 13 Jbeta reverse primers was used to amplify TCRbeta CDR3 regions. Broader findings and caveats from the paper: Many expanded lesional clones were found to persist in scalp and blood during tofacitinib treatment, and relapse after treatment cessation may be partly explained by this persistence. Because the treated cohort was small and had just a single nonresponder, larger studies are needed to establish links between baseline CD8+ expansion and response. Unlike mouse skin, which is dominated by gammadelta T cells, normal human skin has resident alphabeta T cells that are also sequenced, and this complicates analysis of the scalp TCR repertoire. Tofacitinib significantly lowered scalp clonality and the number of expanded CD8+ clones among the top 100 scalp clones. Shared TCR sequences between patients were less evident than in mice, which may be partly attributable to HLA diversity in the patient population. Compared with normal scalp, lesional scalp had higher clonality and more expanded CD8+ clones, particularly in alopecia totalis/universalis, a pattern that suggests antigenic drive.

This clone was recorded a few times. This clone's antigen is unknown. Qualities for individual bases were not recorded, and no much larger clone is one base off. Library preparation used the immunoSEQ multiplex PCR assay. To provide template for TCR sequencing, every sample had RNA extracted and reverse transcribed into cDNA. SuperScript III was used to make first-strand cDNA, primed with a 2:1 mix of oligo-dT and random hexamers. A synthetic immune receptor repertoire was used to measure amplification bias, and any remaining bias was corrected computationally. The original pipeline was this. After raw reads were preprocessed to remove errors, the CDR3 was defined following IMGT conventions as running from the conserved cysteine to phenylalanine. Clonality was computed as 1 minus the Shannon entropy, with the entropy normalized by log2 of the number of productive unique TCRs. Scalp TCRbeta sequences were cross-referenced with sorted blood CD4 and CD8 repertoires so that the CD4 or CD8 identity of scalp clones could be inferred. The table comes from immuneACCESS by way of TCRdb, which keeps in-frame sequences with V and J called. Part of the clones is missing from these tables; in studies checked, under half for an unresolved V gene and the rest for unknown reasons. That table is the source of V, J and clone size, and D and trimming were worked out from the DNA. Recorded for this sample are approximately 180,000 clones; roughly 50% of them occurred a single time. The ten most abundant clones make up 10% to 11% of the sample.

V is pruned by 4 bases and J by 3 bases, leaving 11 bases of the junction without a gene match. The CDR3, cysteine through phenylalanine, is 15 amino acids long. Only the CDR3 DNA is retained, 45 bases long and in frame from the first base. CDR1 is given as SQVTM and CDR2 as ANQGSEA, both from the germline V gene. The meaning of the sample's time point label: roughly 24 weeks on oral tofacitinib. The intended sense of this specimen's treatment or condition label: oral pan-JAK inhibitor, 5-10 mg twice daily. Lesional scalp punch biopsies and peripheral blood were obtained from alopecia areata patients. PBMCs were isolated by density centrifugation and stained for CD3, CD4 and CD8, and CD4+ and CD8+ T cells were sorted on a FACSAria.

In this chain, TRBV29-1 is recombined with TRBJ1-1, with TRBD1 matching 7 junction bases. The material sequenced was CD8+ T cells sorted from blood, taken at week 24, from a patient treated with tofacitinib. The TCR was taken from a human donor with alopecia areata. The CDR3 has the sequence CSVVVLRGKDTEAFF. The bases read TGCAGCGTTGTCGTTCTCAGGGGGAAGGACACTGAAGCTTTCTTT.